This is a list of T cell receptor beta chains from one sample in a study of Ad26.COV2.S vaccination and SARS-CoV-2 variants. The repertoire was sequenced with immunoSEQ multiplex PCR; TCRdb's copy has only in-frame clones and lacks some. Seen here are 440,000 or so clones, roughly 91% observed once, and the top ten hold approximately 4.5%. This sample comprised peripheral blood, obtained in a trial of Ad26.COV2.S vaccine versus placebo. These receptors originate from a person between 18 and 60 years old who received the Ad26.COV2.S COVID-19 vaccine or a placebo. CDR3s include the opening cysteine and the closing phenylalanine or tryptophan. D genes are given only for firm matches. Not all rows give a size; the values are once, few, many and, for expanded clones, a class.

>NA|TRBD1|TRBJ2-3|TRBV24-1
TGTGCCACCAGTCAGCGGAAGACAGGGGACCTAGATACGCAGTATTTT
CATSQRKTGDLDTQYF
>NA|NA|TRBJ2-5|TRBV7-7
TGTGCTAGCAGCTTAGAACCGGCCCAAGAGACCCAGTACTTC
CASSLEPAQETQYF
>NA|TRBD1|TRBJ1-1|TRBV18
TGTGCCAGCTCAGACAGGGATAACCTGAACACTGAAGCTTTCTTT
CASSDRDNLNTEAFF
>few|TRBD1|TRBJ1-5|TRBV27
TGTGCCAGCAGTACTTACCAGGGGGCTGTCGGCAATCAGCCCCAGCATTTT
CASSTYQGAVGNQPQHF
>NA|NA|TRBJ1-1|TRBV7-2
TGTGCCAGCAGCTTGGGACACTCCTGGGGTAACACTGAAGCTTTCTTT
CASSLGHSWGNTEAFF
>NA|TRBD2|TRBJ2-2|TRBV18
TGTGCCAGCTCACCACCCACTAGCGGGGACCGCGCGAACACCGGGGAGCTGTTTTTT
CASSPPTSGDRANTGELFF
>NA|NA|TRBJ2-1|TRBV7-2
TGTGCCAGCAGCTTAGAGACCTTTATACGCAATGAGCAGTTCTTC
CASSLETFIRNEQFF
>NA|NA|TRBJ2-3|TRBV24-1
TGTGCCACCAGTGTGCAGGGAGGCACAGATACGCAGTATTTT
CATSVQGGTDTQYF
>NA|TRBD2|TRBJ2-1|TRBV2
TGTGCCAGCAGTGAGAGACTAGCGGTACTCTACAATGAGCAGTTCTTC
CASSERLAVLYNEQFF
>NA|NA|TRBJ2-3|TRBV5-1
TGCGCCAGCAGCCGCTCGGATACGCAGTATTTT
CASSRSDTQYF
>NA|TRBD2|TRBJ2-5|TRBV7-8
TGTGCCAGCAGCTCAATAGCGGGAGGGCAGACCCAGTACTTC
CASSSIAGGQTQYF
>NA|NA|TRBJ1-1|TRBV15
TGTGCCACCAGCAGAGAAGGGCCCAGGGTATTGGCTTTCTTT
CATSREGPRVLAFF
>NA|NA|TRBJ2-3|TRBV10-3
TGTGCCATCAGTGGGTACACAGATACGCAGTATTTT
CAISGYTDTQYF
>NA|TRBD1|TRBJ1-1|TRBV5-1
TGCGCCAGCAGCTTGGGGACAGGGGACACTGAAGCTTTCTTT
CASSLGTGDTEAFF
>NA|NA|TRBJ2-5|TRBV5-4
TGTGCCAGCACCTCTCAGCAGACACAAGAGACCCAGTACTTC
CASTSQQTQETQYF
>NA|NA|TRBJ2-5|TRBV6-5
TGTGCCAGCAGCCCAGACAGGCAAGAGACCCAGTACTTC
CASSPDRQETQYF
>NA|TRBD2|TRBJ2-1|TRBV4-3
TGCGCCAGCAGCCAATCGTCGTCGGGGGGCAATGAGCAGTTCTTC
CASSQSSSGGNEQFF
>NA|NA|TRBJ1-4|TRBV7-9
TGTGCCAGCAGCTTACACAGGGATACAACTAATGAAAAACTGTTTTTT
CASSLHRDTTNEKLFF
>once|TRBD1|TRBJ2-7|TRBV5-6
TGTGCCAGCAGCTCTGTCCGCCTGACAGGGAGCTCCTACGAGCAGTACTTC
CASSSVRLTGSSYEQYF
>once|NA|TRBJ2-7|TRBV4-1
TGCGCCAGCAGCCAAGGAGGTCAGAACTCCTACGAGCAGTACTTC
CASSQGGQNSYEQYF
>NA|TRBD1|TRBJ2-7|TRBV15
TGTGCCACCAGCAGAGAACAGGGGGGATACGAGCAGTACTTC
CATSREQGGYEQYF
>NA|NA|TRBJ1-5|TRBV21-1
TGTGCCAGCAGCCAACCGAACGACAGGAATCAGCCCCAGCATTTT
CASSQPNDRNQPQHF
>NA|TRBD1|TRBJ1-6|TRBV12-3/TRBV12-4
TGTGCCAGCAGTCTCGGGGGACAGTCGTCCCTCCACTTT
CASSLGGQSSLHF
>NA|NA|TRBJ1-6|TRBV6-5
TGTGCCAGCAGCCGGGGGCGAAATTCACCCCTCCACTTT
CASSRGRNSPLHF
>NA|TRBD1|TRBJ1-2|TRBV9
TGTGCCAGCAGCGTGCAGGGGGACTATGGCTACACCTTC
CASSVQGDYGYTF
>NA|TRBD1|TRBJ2-7|TRBV15
TGTGCCACCAGCAGAGCGAGGACAGGGGCCTACGAGCAGTACTTC
CATSRARTGAYEQYF
>NA|NA|TRBJ2-7|TRBV11-1
TGTGCCAGCAGCTTAAGTGACACCTACGAGCAGTACTTC
CASSLSDTYEQYF
>NA|NA|TRBJ2-2|TRBV7-2
TGTGCCAGCAGCAACGCGGGGAACACCGGGGAGCTGTTTTTT
CASSNAGNTGELFF
>NA|NA|TRBJ1-5|TRBV12-3/TRBV12-4
TGTGCCAGCAGCCTGGACGGCAATCAGCCCCAGCATTTT
CASSLDGNQPQHF
>NA|NA|TRBJ2-6|TRBV18
TGTGCCAGCTCACCACCGACAGGTATCCCTTCTGGGGCCAACGTCCTGACTTTC
CASSPPTGIPSGANVLTF
>NA|TRBD2|TRBJ2-4|TRBV24-1
TGTGCCACACCGTCCAGATCCGGGACTAGCGGGAGAACCAAAAACATTCAGTACTTC
CATPSRSGTSGRTKNIQYF
>NA|NA|TRBJ2-7|TRBV30
TGTGCCTCGACCGGACGGTCCCCCTACGAGCAGTACTTC
CASTGRSPYEQYF
>NA|NA|TRBJ2-1|TRBV19
TGTGCCAGTAAATCCGGCATTGGGCAGTTCTTC
CASKSGIGQFF
>NA|NA|TRBJ1-2|TRBV12-3/TRBV12-4
TGTGCCAGCAGTTACAGGGATGGCTACACCTTC
CASSYRDGYTF
>NA|NA|TRBJ1-1|TRBV6-1
TGTGCCAGCAGTGAAGCTTGGGGGATTAACACTGAAGCTTTCTTT
CASSEAWGINTEAFF
>NA|TRBD2|TRBJ2-7|TRBV5-4
TGTGCCAGCAGCGCCGGGACTAGCGGGAGCAATTTGGGTTCCTACGAGCAGTACTTC
CASSAGTSGSNLGSYEQYF
>NA|TRBD1|TRBJ2-5|TRBV4-3
TGCGCCAGCAGCCCGAGGACAGGGTCCCAAGAGACCCAGTACTTC
CASSPRTGSQETQYF
>NA|NA|TRBJ2-7|TRBV7-2
TGTGCCAGCAGCTTAGTCGGACCCTACGAGCAGTACTTC
CASSLVGPYEQYF
>NA|TRBD1|TRBJ2-7|TRBV28
TGTGCCAGCAGTACGGGACAGATGATATTCTACGAGCAGTACTTC
CASSTGQMIFYEQYF
>NA|TRBD1|TRBJ1-2|TRBV3-1/TRBV3-2
TGTGCCAGCAGCGACAGGGTTAACTATGGCTACACCTTC
CASSDRVNYGYTF
>NA|NA|TRBJ2-5|TRBV24-1
TGTGCCACCAGTGATTGGGGAACTTCAGAGACCCAGTACTTC
CATSDWGTSETQYF
>NA|NA|TRBJ1-2|TRBV29-1
TGCAGCGCCCGGGAGGACTATGGCTACACCTTC
CSAREDYGYTF
>once|NA|TRBJ2-1|TRBV28
TGTGCCAGCAGTTTAAAGGGACAAGACTACAATGAGCAGTTCTTC
CASSLKGQDYNEQFF
>NA|TRBD1|TRBJ2-1|TRBV28
TGTGCCAGCAGTGGGACAGGGTGGAATGAGCAGTTCTTC
CASSGTGWNEQFF